The following is a T cell receptor (beta chain) sequence with its context. This clone's antigen is unknown. Base qualities are not provided; no much larger clone lies one nucleotide away. The CDR3 spans 16 residues, from the cysteine through the phenylalanine. CDR3 DNA only is kept here, 48 bases in frame from base 1. CDR1 and CDR2 (MNHEY, SMNVEV) derive from the germline V gene (reference sequence). The V and J ends are trimmed by 5 bases and 1 base, leaving 18 bases between them. Using the deep immunoSEQ assay, TCR CDR3 regions were amplified from genomic DNA by multiplex PCR. For each cell subset, the extracted genomic DNA was distributed evenly across all wells of several immunoSEQ 96-well plates, and each plate served as one replicate. Each replicate PCR for sorted subsets received about 180 ng genomic DNA, equal to tens of thousands of T cell genomes. The purified libraries were quantified using a Qubit 3.0 fluorometer, sized with a Bioanalyzer 2100, and then quantified again using the KAPA Library Quantification kit. Every immunoSEQ 96-well plate was sequenced on a separate single-read 150-cycle Illumina NextSeq 550 flow cell. Processing in the source paper ran as follows. The immunoSEQ output contained only junctional sequences without quality scores, so filtering could not match that applied to full-length reads. Sequences were annotated with PyIR, a Python wrapper for IgBLAST v1.9, using IMGT germline references to assign V/J genes and CDR3. Reads were removed for weak V/J assignments (E-value above 1e-6), missing CDR3, stop codons, out-of-frame junctions, or ambiguous translated residues. V3J clonotypes were defined as sequences sharing an identical inferred V gene, J gene, and CDR3 amino acid sequence. Percentage overlap between repertoires was calculated by dividing the number of shared unique clonotypes by the size of the smaller repertoire. Three approaches were used to assess repertoire richness: RTK rarefaction, the Chao1 estimator, and Recon v2.1 estimates of unobserved clonotypes. OLGA was used to compute generation probabilities for all TCRbeta clonotypes that the gDNA method yielded from several donors. This is the immuneACCESS table as TCRdb keeps it, with only in-frame sequences that have V and J called. A part of the clones is gone; compared with another copy, unresolved V genes explain less than half, and the rest is unexplained. That table is the source of V, J and clone size, and D and trimming were worked out from the DNA. Recorded for this sample are approximately 2.4 million clones; approximately 94% of them occurred a single time. Roughly 0.13% of the sample goes to the ten largest clones.

These data are taken from a study of shared clonotypes between healthy human individuals (dated by TCRdb to the early 2020s). Background for the entire study: The cohort comprised two women and a few men aged 18 to 49 years. Blood TCR repertoires of five healthy adults were deeply sequenced to estimate repertoire size and the extent of clonotype sharing between individuals. For each donor, CD4 naive and CD4 memory were each given three plates, CD8 naive was given two plates, and CD8 memory was given one plate. Libraries were prepared and TCR repertoires were sequenced by different laboratories using diverse techniques, in order to increase sequencing depth and limit assay-specific biases. Between about 0.8 and 8.9 billion PBMCs per donor were obtained by leukapheresis. Study-wide findings and limitations: Clonotypes shared by all four sorted-subset donors showed higher generation probabilities than non-shared clonotypes. Because the study included a small number of donors, the genetic and exposure-history diversity represented was limited. Based on pairwise subsampling, the degree of clonotype sharing among donors was expected to be affected by sequencing depth. Across a handful of donors, approximately 5% of naive CD4, over 3% of naive CD8, about 2% of memory CD4, and under 0.45% of memory CD8 clonotypes were shared. Even with the large sequencing depth, rarefaction of the sorted-subset datasets indicated that sequencing was incomplete. Naive subsets generally had larger estimated clonotype richness than memory subsets. Sampling was limited to blood, and TCR repertoires in tissue likely differ from TCR repertoires in blood.

Donors were healthy HIV-negative adults with no recently reported acute infections or vaccinations. All donors were Caucasian adults living in Nashville, Tennessee, USA. CD4+ T cells were enriched by magnetic negative selection, after which naive cells were positively selected on CD45RA and the negative fraction was taken as the memory subset. Blood was obtained by leukapheresis, after which PBMCs were separated by Ficoll-Histopaque density gradient centrifugation and cryopreserved in liquid nitrogen vapor phase. Analytical flow cytometry was used to check the purity and quantity of every magnetically sorted T cell population. Each sorted fraction had its genomic DNA isolated and then quantified by UV absorbance on a Nanodrop 2000c.

The TCR comes from a young man in good health. Sequenced: naive CD4+ T cells sorted from blood. The cell subset or site label corresponds to: CD45RA+ positively selected. The sequence joins TRBV27 to TRBJ2-7, and the D gene may be TRBD2, 5 bases matching. Here the CDR3 is given as CASSPITPGGSYEQYF. The DNA sequence follows: TGTGCCAGCAGTCCGATTACCCCAGGCGGGTCCTACGAGCAGTACTTC.